This T cell receptor (beta chain) was captured by sequencing in a study of regulatory T cells in long-lasting Graves disease. Study-wide findings and caveats: TCR diversity was lower in persistent Graves' patients than in newly diagnosed ones. TRBV28, TRBJ1-2 and TRBJ2-5 were segments that persistent disease favored.

As for time point: newly diagnosed GD, antithyroid drugs for less than 3 months. After RNA was extracted from PBMCs, the TCR library was made from it. The CDR3 extends over 16 amino acids. Germline loops: CDR1 MNHGY, CDR2 SVAAGI. V lost 0 bases, J lost 2 bases, and 14 bases lay in between. Construction of the TCR beta libraries employed iRepertoire HTBI primers in conjunction with Arm-PCR of CDR3 regions. TCRdb processed the multiplex PCR reads anew with MiXCR; each CDR3 protein has one entry. The data hold roughly 430,000 distinct CDR3 sequences, with about a sixth observed a single time. This clonotype was observed at least ten times. Its cognate antigen is unknown. These same records also appear under a second study, on T cells in Graves' hyperthyroidism and ophthalmopathy.

The material sequenced was peripheral blood mononuclear cells (PBMCs), taken at new diagnosis, from a patient treated with antithyroid drugs. This receptor was taken from a woman younger than 45 with Graves disease. V gene TRBV6-9 combines with J gene TRBJ2-7; D not certain. CDR3 coding DNA: TGTGCCAGCAGTTATTCTGCGGAACTCTGCCCCTACGAGCAGTACTTC. Its protein is CASSYSAELCPYEQYF.